Below, 15 T cell receptor beta chains from the same sample are listed, as sequenced in a study of cytomegalovirus exposure and HLA in healthy donors (TCRdb year 2017). The library was made by the immunoSEQ multiplex PCR assay. A mixture of 60 forward primers for TCR Vbeta segments and 13 reverse primers for TCR Jbeta segments was used in the multiplex PCR. The immuneACCESS repertoire file appears here via TCRdb, limited to in-frame rearrangements. These files lack a portion of the clones; in checked studies, under half of the deficit traces to unresolved V genes, and the cause of the others is not known. Here the sample has roughly 150,000 clones; about three quarters occur a single time. Jointly, the top ten make up approximately 13% of the sample. Sequencing was done on a sample of PBMCs. The receptors shown here come from a man in his forties in good health and CMV-seropositive.

The chain links TRBV7-9 to TRBJ1-4, with D perhaps TRBD1 (6 bases). The V and J ends lost 10 bases and 12 bases respectively, with 15 bases between them. The CDR3 length is 11 residues. From germline, CDR1 is SEHNR and CDR2 FQNEAQ (reference sequence). CDR3 residues: CATWDMGELFF. The CDR3 nucleotides read TGTGCCACATGGGACATGGGAGAACTGTTTTTT. Together with reference TRBV7-9 and TRBJ1-4, the CDR3 gives the full variable domain: DTGVSQNPRHKITKRGQNVTFRCDPISEHNRLYWYRQTLGQGPEFLTYFQNEAQLEKSRLLSDRFSAERPKGSFSTLEIQRTEQGDSAMYLCATWDMGELFFGSGTQLSVL.

The chain is built from TRBV11-2 and TRBJ1-6, with unresolved D. The CDR3 length is 13 residues. Trimming shortened V by 4 bases and J by 14 bases, and 15 bases separated the two germline ends. Germline lookup yields CDR1 SGHAT and CDR2 FQNNGV. In DNA, the CDR3 is TGTGCCAGCAGCTCCCCCGGGGTAACGTCCCTCCACTTT. Protein product: CASSSPGVTSLHF.

The genes are TRBV5-1 and TRBJ2-7; no reliable D call. The V end was cut by 0 bases, the J end by 5 bases, with 6 bases between. The CDR3 length is 12 residues. From germline, CDR1 is SGHRS and CDR2 YFSETQ. CDR3 nucleotide sequence: TGCGCCAGCAGCTTGGTTAGAGACGAGCAGTACTTC. As protein: CASSLVRDEQYF.

CDR3 residues: CAMGDRGADTQYF. CDR3 coding DNA: TGTGCCATGGGGGACAGGGGGGCAGATACGCAGTATTTT. The chain employs TRBV10-3 and TRBJ2-3, with 11 bases aligning to TRBD1. The CDR3 has 13 amino acids. Germline CDR1 ENHRY, CDR2 SYGVKD. The V and J ends lost 9 bases and 4 bases, in that order; junction bases with no gene match: 3.

V and J are TRBV2 and TRBJ2-1; D is unresolved. V was pared by 8 bases and J by 5 bases, with 13 bases between. Germline lookup yields CDR1 SNHLY and CDR2 FYNNEI. The CDR3 sequence is 13 residues long. The CDR3 sequence is CASSNGLDNEQFF. CDR3 coding DNA: TGTGCCAGCTCTAACGGGTTGGACAATGAGCAGTTCTTC.

The rearrangement joins TRBV28 to TRBJ2-7; D gene unclear. Germline CDR1 is MDHEN and CDR2 is SYDVKM. The CDR3 has 11 amino acids. Trimming left V 5 bases short and J 2 bases short, with 4 bases between. CDR3 residues: CASSTTYEQYF. CDR3 in DNA: TGTGCCAGCAGTACAACCTACGAGCAGTACTTC.

The chain links TRBV5-1 to TRBJ2-7, with 7 bases lining up with TRBD2. Germline V lookup: CDR1 SGHRS, CDR2 YFSETQ. Unmatched junction bases numbered 8, after V lost 0 bases and J lost 2 bases. This CDR3 spans 16 amino acids. CDR3 DNA: TGCGCCAGCAGCTTGGGAGCTAGCGGATCAACCTACGAGCAGTACTTC. Protein product: CASSLGASGSTYEQYF.

The rearrangement uses TRBV14 and TRBJ1-2; D call uncertain. The CDR3 contains 13 residues. Germline assignment: CDR1 SGHDN and CDR2 FVKESK. The germline V and J ends were trimmed by 4 bases and 8 bases, with 14 bases remaining between them. CDR3 sequence reads: CASSLEYRRGYTF. CDR3 bases: TGTGCCAGCAGCCTCGAGTATCGTCGGGGCTACACCTTC.

The V and J genes are TRBV4-2 and TRBJ1-5; possibly TRBD1 for D (6 bases). Trimming cost V 1 base and J 7 bases, with 17 bases left between them. Germline values: CDR1 LGHNA, CDR2 YNFKEQ. This CDR3 contains 16 residues. The CDR3 sequence: CASSQVSGQIRQPQHF. The CDR3 DNA reads as TGTGCCAGCAGCCAAGTCTCAGGACAGATCAGGCAGCCCCAGCATTTT.

The chain recombines TRBV9 with TRBJ2-3, with 14 bases aligning to TRBD2. The junction had 8 bases not matched to a gene; V was cut back by 7 bases and J by 4 bases. Per germline, CDR1 SGDLS and CDR2 YYNGEE. CDR3 length equals 16 residues. The CDR3 DNA sequence: TGTGCCAGCGACCGACTAGCGGGAGGGGGAGCAGATACGCAGTATTTT. Amino acids: CASDRLAGGGADTQYF.

V and J are TRBV7-9 and TRBJ1-5, with no clear D. Germline V gene data show CDR1 as SEHNR and CDR2 as FQNEAQ (reference sequence). CDR3 length: 14 amino acids. V was trimmed by 3 bases and J by 6 bases, leaving 12 bases between them. DNA of the CDR3: TGTGCCAGCAGCTTTGGAGATATCTTTCAGCCCCAGCATTTT. It translates to CASSFGDIFQPQHF. Looking up the rest from reference TRBV7-9 and TRBJ1-5 gives the full variable domain: DTGVSQNPRHKITKRGQNVTFRCDPISEHNRLYWYRQTLGQGPEFLTYFQNEAQLEKSRLLSDRFSAERPKGSFSTLEIQRTEQGDSAMYLCASSFGDIFQPQHFGDGTRLSIL.

This chain uses TRBV2 with TRBJ1-1; D is possibly TRBD1 (6 bases). Germline CDR1 reads SNHLY; CDR2 reads FYNNEI. V lost 8 bases to trimming and J lost 4 bases, with 14 bases between them. This CDR3 region has 13 residues. The CDR3 here is CASSYGQITEAFF. CDR3 bases: TGTGCCAGCTCATACGGACAGATCACTGAAGCTTTCTTT. The full variable domain, completed using reference TRBV2 and TRBJ1-1, is EPEVTQTPSHQVTQMGQEVILRCVPISNHLYFYWYRQILGQKVEFLVSFYNNEISEKSEIFDDQFSVERPDGSNFTLKIRSTKLEDSAMYFCASSYGQITEAFFGQGTRLTVV.

This chain joins TRBV5-6 and TRBJ1-1; a weak D match, TRBD1 (5 bases). V was pared by 3 bases and J by 4 bases, with 10 bases between. The CDR3 has 13 residues. CDR1 SGHDT and CDR2 YYEEEE come from the germline V gene. CDR3 bases: TGTGCCAGCAGCTCGCAGGGAATCACTGAAGCTTTCTTT. Its protein product is CASSSQGITEAFF.

The chain has TRBV30 and TRBJ1-2; D is possibly TRBD1 (5 bases). The V end lost 1 base, the J end lost 6 bases, and 15 bases lay between the germline ends. This CDR3 has 14 residues. From germline, CDR1 is GTSNPN and CDR2 SVGIG (reference sequence). This CDR3 reads CAWSALLKGNGYTF. Here the CDR3 DNA reads TGTGCCTGGAGTGCTTTATTGAAGGGGAATGGCTACACCTTC.

V gene TRBV11-2 combines with J gene TRBJ2-7; 9 bases match TRBD1. V lost 0 bases, J lost 6 bases, and 9 bases stayed unmatched. The CDR3 has 16 amino acids. Germline CDR1 is SGHAT and CDR2 is FQNNGV. CDR3 bases: TGTGCCAGCAGCTTAGATCTCGAGACAGGGGGGCGCGAGCAGTACTTC. Its translation: CASSLDLETGGREQYF.